The clone carrying this T cell receptor beta chain was counted once. The CDR3 loop spans 19 amino acids. The germline gives CDR1 ENHRY, CDR2 SYGVKD. Trimming left V 3 bases short and J 0 bases short, with 21 bases between. The method was immunoSEQ multiplex PCR; TCRdb's version includes in-frame clones alone and lacks a portion of them. There are approximately 110,000 clones in the sample; about 87% occur only once, and around 8.2% lies in the top ten. This sample is part of a study of identifying expanded T cells in peripheral blood. This chain uses TRBV10-3 with TRBJ1-5; D uncertain. Sequencing was done on a sample of blood. This TCR derives from a person aged 18 to 75 in good health. The CDR3 region has the DNA TGTGCCATCAGTGAAACGCCTGATTTCGGATTAAATAGCAATCAGCCCCAGCATTTT. This codes for CAISETPDFGLNSNQPQHF.